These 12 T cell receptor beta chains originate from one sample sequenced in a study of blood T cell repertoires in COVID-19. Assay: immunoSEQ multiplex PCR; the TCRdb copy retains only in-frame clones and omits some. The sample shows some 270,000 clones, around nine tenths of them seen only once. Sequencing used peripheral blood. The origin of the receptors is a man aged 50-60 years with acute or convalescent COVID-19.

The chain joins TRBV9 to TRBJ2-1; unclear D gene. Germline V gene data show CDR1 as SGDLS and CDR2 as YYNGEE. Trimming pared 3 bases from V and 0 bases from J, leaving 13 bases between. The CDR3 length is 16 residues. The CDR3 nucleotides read TGTGCCAGCAGCGCCCCCATAGAGAGCTCCTACAATGAGCAGTTCTTC. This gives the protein CASSAPIESSYNEQFF.

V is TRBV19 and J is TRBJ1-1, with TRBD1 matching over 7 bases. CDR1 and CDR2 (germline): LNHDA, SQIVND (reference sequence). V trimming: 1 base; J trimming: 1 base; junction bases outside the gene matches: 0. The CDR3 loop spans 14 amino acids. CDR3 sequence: CASSIGQGNTEAFF. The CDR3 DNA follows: TGTGCCAGTAGTATAGGACAGGGGAACACTGAAGCTTTCTTT.

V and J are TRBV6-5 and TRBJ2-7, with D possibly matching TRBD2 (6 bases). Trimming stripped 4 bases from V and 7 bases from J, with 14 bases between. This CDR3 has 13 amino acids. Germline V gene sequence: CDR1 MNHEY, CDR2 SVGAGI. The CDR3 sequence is CASSSGTAGEQYF. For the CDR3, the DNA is TGTGCCAGCAGTTCAGGCACGGCGGGGGAGCAGTACTTC.

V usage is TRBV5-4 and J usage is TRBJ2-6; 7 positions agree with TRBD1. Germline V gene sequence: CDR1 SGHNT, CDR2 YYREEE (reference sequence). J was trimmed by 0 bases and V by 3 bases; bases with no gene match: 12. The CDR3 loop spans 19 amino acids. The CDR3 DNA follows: TGTGCCAGCAGCTCCCTAGACAGGGACCGGTTCTCTGGGGCCAACGTCCTGACTTTC. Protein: CASSSLDRDRFSGANVLTF.

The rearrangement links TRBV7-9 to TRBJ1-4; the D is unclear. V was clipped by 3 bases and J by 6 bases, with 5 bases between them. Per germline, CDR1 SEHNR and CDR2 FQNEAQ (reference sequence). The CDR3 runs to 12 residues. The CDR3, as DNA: TGTGCCAGCAGCTTCCCGTATGAAAAACTGTTTTTT. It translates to CASSFPYEKLFF.

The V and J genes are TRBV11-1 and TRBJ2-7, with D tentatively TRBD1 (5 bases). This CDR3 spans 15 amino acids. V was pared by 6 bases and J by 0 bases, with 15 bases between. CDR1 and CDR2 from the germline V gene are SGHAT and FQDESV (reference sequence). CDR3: CASRDTGPSSYEQYF. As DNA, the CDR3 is TGTGCCAGCAGAGATACAGGACCGAGCTCCTACGAGCAGTACTTC.

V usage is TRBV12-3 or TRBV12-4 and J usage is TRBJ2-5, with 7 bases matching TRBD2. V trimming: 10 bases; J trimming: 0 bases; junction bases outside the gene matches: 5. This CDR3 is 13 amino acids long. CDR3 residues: CAILGGNQETQYF. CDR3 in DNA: TGTGCCATCCTGGGGGGGAACCAAGAGACCCAGTACTTC.

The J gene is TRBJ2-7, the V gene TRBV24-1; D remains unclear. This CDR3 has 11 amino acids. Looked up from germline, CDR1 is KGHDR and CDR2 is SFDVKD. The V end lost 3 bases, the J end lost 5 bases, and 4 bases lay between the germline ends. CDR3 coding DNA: TGTGCCACCAGTGATCCCAACGAGCAGTACTTC. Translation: CATSDPNEQYF.

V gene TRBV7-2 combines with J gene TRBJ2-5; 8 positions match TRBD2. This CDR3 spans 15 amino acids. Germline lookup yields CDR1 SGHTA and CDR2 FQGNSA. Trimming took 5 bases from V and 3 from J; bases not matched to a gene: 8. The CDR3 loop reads CASSKTGTREETQYF. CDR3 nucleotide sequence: TGTGCCAGCAGCAAGACCGGGACTAGGGAAGAGACCCAGTACTTC.

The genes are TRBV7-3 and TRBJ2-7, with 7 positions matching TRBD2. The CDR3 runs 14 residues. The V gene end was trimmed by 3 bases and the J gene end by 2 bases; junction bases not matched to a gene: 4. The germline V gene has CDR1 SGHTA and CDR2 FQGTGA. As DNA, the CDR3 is TGTGCCAGCAGCTTTGGGGAGGGGCCCTACGAGCAGTACTTC. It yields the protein CASSFGEGPYEQYF.

The CDR3 nucleotides are TGTGCCAGCTTGGGGCAGGGGAACTCCTACGAGCAGTACTTC. Protein product: CASLGQGNSYEQYF. The chain is built from TRBV2 and TRBJ2-7, with D possibly matching TRBD1 (6 bases). Germline loops: CDR1 SNHLY, CDR2 FYNNEI. V was shortened by 8 bases and J by 0 bases, with 14 bases between the two germline ends. This CDR3 spans 14 amino acids.

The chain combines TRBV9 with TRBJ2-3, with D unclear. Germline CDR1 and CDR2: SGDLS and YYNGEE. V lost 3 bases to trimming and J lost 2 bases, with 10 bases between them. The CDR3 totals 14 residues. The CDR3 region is CASSARSATDTQYF. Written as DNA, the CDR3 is TGTGCCAGCAGCGCCAGGTCAGCCACAGATACGCAGTATTTT.